These 6 T cell receptor beta chains originate from one sample sequenced in a study of CD8 T cells in ankylosing spondylitis. Findings and caveats of the study: Ankylosing spondylitis blood seemed to carry a telltale TCR beta motif made of several highly homologous variants.

A single record per CDR3 protein comes from TCRdb applying MiXCR to the 5' RACE reads. The sample yields about 220,000 distinct CDR3 sequences, around 6.6% seen once. No antigen has been assigned to these receptors. Sequencing was performed on blood, either unsorted or a sorted T cell fraction (not recorded which). The receptors shown here come from a male donor with ankylosing spondylitis.

This clonotype was seen only a few times. The V and J genes are TRBV15 and TRBJ2-1; 10 positions agree with TRBD2. Per germline, CDR1 LNHNV and CDR2 YYDKDF (reference sequence). The trim removed 1 base at V and 4 bases at J, leaving 1 base unmatched. This CDR3 is 15 amino acids long. This chain's CDR3 is CATSRAAGGYNEQFF. CDR3 nucleotide sequence: TGTGCCACCAGCAGAGCAGCGGGAGGGTACAATGAGCAGTTCTTC.

This clonotype was observed at least ten times. This CDR3 is CSVPLGGNTGELFF. CDR3 nucleotides: TGCAGCGTACCGTTGGGCGGGAACACCGGGGAGCTGTTTTTT. The V call is TRBV29-1, the J call TRBJ2-2, with D unresolved. The CDR3 length is 14 residues. Germline CDR1 reads SQVTM; CDR2 reads ANQGSEA. Trimming took 6 bases from V and 1 from J, leaving 12 bases between them.

The chain couples TRBV11-1 to TRBJ2-7; D unresolved. The CDR3 spans 15 residues. Germline V lookup: CDR1 SGHAT, CDR2 FQDESV (reference sequence). V gave up 5 bases and J gave up 5 bases, with 19 bases separating them. The DNA of the CDR3 is TGTGCCAGCAGCCCGATGGGCCTGGCGCTAGACGAGCAGTACTTC. Its translation: CASSPMGLALDEQYF.

The genes are TRBV24-1 and TRBJ2-3; no definite D call. V dropped 4 bases and J dropped 0 bases, with 7 bases sitting between them. Per germline, CDR1 KGHDR and CDR2 SFDVKD. The CDR3 sequence is 14 residues long. DNA for the CDR3: TGTGCCACCAGTGACCCTGACAGCACAGATACGCAGTATTTT. It codes for CATSDPDSTDTQYF.

This clonotype appeared a few times. The V gene is TRBV7-2, the J gene TRBJ2-7; tentatively, D is TRBD2 (6 bases). The germline CDR1 and CDR2 sequences are SGHTA and FQGNSA. This CDR3 contains 14 residues. V was clipped by 4 bases and J by 5 bases, with 15 bases between them. The DNA of the CDR3 is TGTGCCAGCAGCTCCGCCCCTTGGGGGGACGAGCAGTACTTC. This sequence encodes CASSSAPWGDEQYF.

This clonotype was seen at least ten times. The chain has TRBV27 and TRBJ2-5; 10 nucleotides line up with TRBD2. CDR3 length equals 17 residues. Germline V lookup: CDR1 MNHEY, CDR2 SMNVEV (reference sequence). Trimming took 5 bases from V and 2 from J; bases not matched to a gene: 11. Here the CDR3 DNA reads TGTGCCAGCAGTGAAGGACTAGCGGTTAACCCTCAAGAGACCCAGTACTTC. Translating gives CASSEGLAVNPQETQYF.